This T cell receptor (beta chain) was documented in a study of control samples from healthy donors and cancer patients. The method was immunoSEQ multiplex PCR; TCRdb's version includes in-frame clones alone and lacks a portion of them. The sample contains roughly 130,000 clones, roughly 91% of which appear only once. Trimming removed 3 bases from V and 4 bases from J, with 17 bases in between. CDR1 is SGHDT and CDR2 is YYEEEE in the germline V gene. This CDR3 region has 15 residues. This chain joins TRBV5-6 and TRBJ2-7, with D perhaps matching TRBD2 (5 bases). The receptor was derived from a man over 45 with head and neck cancer. Sequenced: PBMCs. CDR3 in amino acids: CASSSRRAIFYEQYF. CDR3 bases: TGTGCCAGCAGCTCCCGGCGGGCAATTTTTTACGAGCAGTACTTC.